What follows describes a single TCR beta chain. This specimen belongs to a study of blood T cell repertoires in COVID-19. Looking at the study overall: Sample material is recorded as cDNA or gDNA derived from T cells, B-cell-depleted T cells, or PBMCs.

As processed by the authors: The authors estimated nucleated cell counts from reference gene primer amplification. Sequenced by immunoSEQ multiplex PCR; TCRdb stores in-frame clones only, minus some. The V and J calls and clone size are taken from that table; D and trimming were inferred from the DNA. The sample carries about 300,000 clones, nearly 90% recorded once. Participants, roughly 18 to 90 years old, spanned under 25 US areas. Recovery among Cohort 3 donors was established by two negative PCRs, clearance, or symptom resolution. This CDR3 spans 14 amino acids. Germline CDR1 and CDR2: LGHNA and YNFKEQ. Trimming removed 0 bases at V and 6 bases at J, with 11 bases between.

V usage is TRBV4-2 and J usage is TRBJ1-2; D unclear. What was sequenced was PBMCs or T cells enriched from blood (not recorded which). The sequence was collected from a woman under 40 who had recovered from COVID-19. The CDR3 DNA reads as TGTGCCAGCAGCCAAGATACCAGGCACCATGGCTACACCTTC. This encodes CASSQDTRHHGYTF.